The present entry profiles one TCR beta chain with its context. These data are taken from a study of blood T cell repertoires in COVID-19. Generated by immunoSEQ multiplex PCR, the TCRdb table keeps only in-frame clones and is missing some. Of over 150,000 clones listed, approximately 85% are singletons. The germline gives CDR1 SGHRS, CDR2 YFSETQ. This CDR3 is 15 amino acids long. Trimming removed 2 bases from V and 5 bases from J, with 16 bases in between. The source material was peripheral blood. The receptor comes from a woman aged 80 or over with COVID-19, enrolled during active disease. The chain employs TRBV5-1 and TRBJ2-5; the D gene is possibly TRBD1 (6 bases). CDR3 protein: CASSFEVGARETQYF. The CDR3, as DNA: TGCGCCAGCAGCTTCGAGGTGGGGGCGCGCGAGACCCAGTACTTC.